These T cell receptor beta chains were read from a single sample in a study of regulatory dendritic cells for organ transplantation. Using immunoSEQ multiplex PCR, the repertoire was profiled, and TCRdb retains in-frame clones only, with some absent. The table records 30,000 to 45,000 clones, 85% to 95% of them present only once. Source material: naive CD8+ T cells from blood. The receptors were sampled from a human donor in good health. Both conserved end residues are part of each CDR3. Fields, in order: D gene, clone size, V gene, J gene, CDR3 protein, CDR3 DNA. D genes are given only for firm matches. Clone size, where shown, is once, few, many, or a class for clones that have expanded.

D gene: TRBD2; clone size: few; V gene: TRBV27; J gene: TRBJ2-7; CDR3 protein: CASSLSAGSFYEQYF; CDR3 DNA: TGTGCCAGCAGTTTATCAGCGGGAAGCTTTTACGAGCAGTACTTC
D gene: TRBD1; clone size: -; V gene: TRBV9; J gene: TRBJ2-7; CDR3 protein: CASSHSPRDSRVNEQYF; CDR3 DNA: TGTGCCAGCAGCCATAGCCCCCGGGACAGCCGAGTGAACGAGCAGTACTTC
D gene: -; clone size: -; V gene: TRBV2; J gene: TRBJ2-3; CDR3 protein: CASSDGLVDTQYF; CDR3 DNA: TGTGCCAGCAGTGATGGCCTGGTGGATACGCAGTATTTT
D gene: -; clone size: -; V gene: TRBV27; J gene: TRBJ2-7; CDR3 protein: CASSAGQGSEQYF; CDR3 DNA: TGTGCCAGCAGTGCCGGGCAAGGGAGCGAGCAGTACTTC
D gene: TRBD1; clone size: -; V gene: TRBV13; J gene: TRBJ1-2; CDR3 protein: CASSLGQGARTYGYTF; CDR3 DNA: TGTGCCAGCAGCTTAGGACAGGGGGCGCGCACCTATGGCTACACCTTC
D gene: TRBD1; clone size: once; V gene: TRBV7-2; J gene: TRBJ2-3; CDR3 protein: CASSLGWAGGRFDTQYF; CDR3 DNA: TGTGCCAGCAGCTTAGGATGGGCAGGGGGTCGTTTTGATACGCAGTATTTT
D gene: -; clone size: -; V gene: TRBV27; J gene: TRBJ1-1; CDR3 protein: CASSLNVDTEAFF; CDR3 DNA: TGTGCCAGCAGTTTAAATGTAGATACTGAAGCTTTCTTT
D gene: -; clone size: -; V gene: TRBV4-2; J gene: TRBJ2-1; CDR3 protein: CASSQGASDSYNEQFF; CDR3 DNA: TGTGCCAGCAGCCAAGGAGCTAGCGACTCCTACAATGAGCAGTTCTTC
D gene: TRBD2; clone size: -; V gene: TRBV27; J gene: TRBJ2-1; CDR3 protein: CASSFSGGTRGQFF; CDR3 DNA: TGTGCCAGCAGTTTTAGCGGGGGGACCAGGGGGCAGTTCTTC
D gene: -; clone size: once; V gene: TRBV7-6; J gene: TRBJ2-1; CDR3 protein: CASSLGVKADFFYNEQFF; CDR3 DNA: TGTGCCAGCAGCTTAGGCGTGAAGGCGGACTTTTTCTACAATGAGCAGTTCTTC
D gene: -; clone size: -; V gene: TRBV27; J gene: TRBJ2-5; CDR3 protein: CASSHRGRGLGEETQYF; CDR3 DNA: TGTGCCAGCAGCCATAGAGGGCGGGGGCTTGGGGAAGAGACCCAGTACTTC
D gene: TRBD2; clone size: -; V gene: TRBV9; J gene: TRBJ2-5; CDR3 protein: CASSSRTSGGDETQYF; CDR3 DNA: TGTGCCAGCAGCTCACGGACTAGCGGGGGTGATGAGACCCAGTACTTC
D gene: TRBD2; clone size: -; V gene: TRBV27; J gene: TRBJ2-3; CDR3 protein: CASGGVAGATDTQYF; CDR3 DNA: TGTGCCAGCGGGGGGGTAGCGGGAGCCACAGATACGCAGTATTTT
D gene: -; clone size: -; V gene: TRBV5-5; J gene: TRBJ1-1; CDR3 protein: CASSFKGSAATEAFF; CDR3 DNA: TGTGCCAGCAGCTTCAAGGGTAGCGCGGCGACTGAAGCTTTCTTT
D gene: TRBD1; clone size: -; V gene: TRBV30; J gene: TRBJ1-5; CDR3 protein: CAWSATGFGQPQHF; CDR3 DNA: TGTGCCTGGAGTGCGACAGGGTTCGGGCAGCCCCAGCATTTT
D gene: -; clone size: -; V gene: TRBV7-9; J gene: TRBJ2-3; CDR3 protein: CASSLAAGPDTQYF; CDR3 DNA: TGTGCCAGCAGCTTAGCGGCGGGGCCGGATACGCAGTATTTT
D gene: -; clone size: -; V gene: TRBV6-5; J gene: TRBJ2-3; CDR3 protein: CASSYTLGTDTQYF; CDR3 DNA: TGTGCCAGCAGTTACACTCTGGGCACAGATACGCAGTATTTT
D gene: -; clone size: -; V gene: TRBV7-6; J gene: TRBJ2-3; CDR3 protein: CASSLVPVDTQYF; CDR3 DNA: TGTGCCAGCAGTCTCGTCCCGGTAGATACGCAGTATTTT
D gene: -; clone size: -; V gene: TRBV20-1; J gene: TRBJ1-2; CDR3 protein: CSATEGGGYTF; CDR3 DNA: TGCAGTGCTACCGAGGGCGGTGGCTACACCTTC
D gene: -; clone size: -; V gene: TRBV9; J gene: TRBJ2-7; CDR3 protein: CASSVSDGAYEQYF; CDR3 DNA: TGTGCCAGCAGCGTTTCCGACGGGGCGTACGAGCAGTACTTC
D gene: TRBD2; clone size: -; V gene: TRBV6-5; J gene: TRBJ2-1; CDR3 protein: CASSSGTSGPDEQFF; CDR3 DNA: TGTGCCAGCAGTTCCGGGACTAGCGGGCCCGATGAGCAGTTCTTC
D gene: -; clone size: -; V gene: TRBV4-1; J gene: TRBJ2-7; CDR3 protein: CASSPRDGAYEQYF; CDR3 DNA: TGCGCCAGCAGCCCCAGAGACGGGGCCTACGAGCAGTACTTC